The 27 T cell receptor beta chains listed next were all sequenced from one sample in a study of T cell responses to AZD1222 COVID-19 vaccine. Profiled with immunoSEQ multiplex PCR; TCRdb holds only in-frame clones, not every one. The table includes 95,000 to 150,000 clones, about 93% detected once. Sequencing used peripheral blood, obtained 28 days after the second AZD1222 dose. These receptors came from an adult who received the AZD1222 COVID-19 vaccine.

This chain joins TRBV28 and TRBJ1-5; a possible D gene is TRBD1 (5 bases). V shed 6 bases and J shed 6 bases, with 21 bases lying between them. In germline, CDR1 is MDHEN, CDR2 SYDVKM. CDR3 length: 16 amino acids. The CDR3 nucleotides read TGTGCCAGCAGACTCTTTGTGGGGGGGGTCGCTCAGCCCCAGCATTTT. Amino acid sequence: CASRLFVGGVAQPQHF.

This chain connects TRBV5-1 to TRBJ1-1, with 8 bases identical to TRBD1. Germline trimming cut 2 bases from V and 5 bases from J; bases unmatched to any gene: 5. Germline loops: CDR1 SGHRS, CDR2 YFSETQ. There are 14 residues in the CDR3. The chain's CDR3 is CASSLGQGRTEAFF. The CDR3 bases are TGCGCCAGCAGCTTAGGACAGGGTAGGACTGAAGCTTTCTTT.

V and J are TRBV9 and TRBJ1-1; D possibly corresponds to TRBD1 (6 bases). CDR3 length: 15 residues. V lost 0 bases, J lost 3 bases, and 12 bases lay in between. In germline, CDR1 is SGDLS, CDR2 YYNGEE. The CDR3 loop reads CASSVGSGVYTEAFF. The CDR3 bases are TGTGCCAGCAGCGTAGGGTCAGGGGTTTACACTGAAGCTTTCTTT.

The chain employs TRBV11-2 and TRBJ2-7; TRBD1 agrees at 10 bases. This CDR3 has 14 residues. The germline gives CDR1 SGHAT, CDR2 FQNNGV. Losses at the gene ends were 1 base for V and 6 bases for J; bases not matched to a gene: 3. The CDR3 DNA is TGTGCCAGCAGCTTAGTCCGGGACAGGGGCGAGCAGTACTTC. Protein product: CASSLVRDRGEQYF.

The J gene is TRBJ1-2, the V gene TRBV5-1; the D gene is possibly TRBD1 (6 bases). The germline CDR1 and CDR2 sequences are SGHRS and YFSETQ. V dropped 4 bases and J dropped 4 bases, with 11 bases sitting between them. The CDR3 is made up of 13 amino acids. The DNA for the CDR3 is TGCGCCAGCAGCCCACTGGACAGCTATGGCTACACCTTC. Its translation: CASSPLDSYGYTF.

The chain carries TRBV19 and TRBJ2-2, with TRBD2 matching over 8 bases. J gave up 3 bases and V 1 base, and 16 bases lay outside the gene matches. This CDR3 spans 20 amino acids. Germline lookup yields CDR1 LNHDA and CDR2 SQIVND (reference sequence). In DNA form, the CDR3 reads TGTGCCAGTAGTATAGGGCACCCCGGGCTAGCGGGCTCCGACACCGGGGAGCTGTTTTTT. Protein sequence: CASSIGHPGLAGSDTGELFF.

The rearrangement uses TRBV15 and TRBJ2-1; 7 nucleotides match TRBD1. The CDR3 is 16 amino acids. CDR1 LNHNV and CDR2 YYDKDF come from the germline V gene (reference sequence). The trim removed 0 bases at V and 5 bases at J, leaving 7 bases unmatched. This CDR3 reads CATSRDRPTGNNEQFF. The CDR3 DNA follows: TGTGCCACCAGCAGAGATCGGCCGACAGGGAACAATGAGCAGTTCTTC.

The chain joins TRBV7-9 to TRBJ2-7; possibly TRBD1 or TRBD2 for D (5 bases each). V shed 1 base and J shed 3 bases, with 10 bases lying between them. The CDR3 consists of 14 residues. Germline CDR1 SEHNR, CDR2 FQNEAQ (reference sequence). The CDR3 is CASSLGGTVYEQYF. The CDR3 bases are TGTGCCAGCAGCTTAGGAGGGACCGTCTACGAGCAGTACTTC.

This clone appeared a single time. J is TRBJ1-2 and V is TRBV5-4, with 7 bases matching TRBD1. There are 16 residues in the CDR3. J was trimmed by 4 bases and V by 4 bases; bases with no gene match: 13. Germline CDR1 reads SGHNT; CDR2 reads YYREEE (reference sequence). In DNA form, the CDR3 reads TGTGCCAGCAGCCCCAACGGGGAGGGGGCTGTCTATGGCTACACCTTC. Its protein product is CASSPNGEGAVYGYTF.

The rearrangement uses TRBV5-1 and TRBJ1-1, with no clear D. Trimming cost V 4 bases and J 7 bases, with 14 bases left between them. The germline V gene encodes CDR1 SGHRS and CDR2 YFSETQ. The CDR3 totals 13 residues. The CDR3 is CASSRTEGGEAFF. The DNA for the CDR3 is TGCGCCAGCAGCCGGACTGAAGGAGGTGAAGCTTTCTTT.

The rearrangement uses TRBV18 and TRBJ2-7; possible D gene TRBD2, 6 bases. The CDR3 runs 14 residues. Germline CDR1 and CDR2: KGHSH and LQKENI. V lost 2 bases, J lost 1 base, and 9 bases lay in between. The CDR3 coding sequence is TGTGCCAGCTCACCAGACGGGAGTTCCTACGAGCAGTACTTC. As protein: CASSPDGSSYEQYF.

The chain combines TRBV28 with TRBJ1-2, with unresolved D. In germline, CDR1 is MDHEN, CDR2 SYDVKM. This CDR3 contains 16 residues. Trimming took 4 bases from V and 3 from J, leaving 18 bases between them. This CDR3 reads CASSSYRGSGDYGYTF. The CDR3 coding sequence is TGTGCCAGCAGTTCTTATCGTGGTTCGGGAGACTATGGCTACACCTTC.

J is TRBJ2-7 and V is TRBV3-1 (or the pseudogene TRBV3-2), with unresolved D. V was pared by 5 bases and J by 0 bases, with 14 bases between. Germline V gene lookup returns CDR1 LGHDT and CDR2 YNNKEL (reference sequence). CDR3 length: 15 amino acids. The CDR3 spells CASSSSAGYSYEQYF. CDR3 in DNA: TGTGCCAGCAGCTCCAGTGCAGGTTACTCCTACGAGCAGTACTTC.

The chain recombines TRBV6-5 with TRBJ1-1, with D unresolved. Trimming stripped 6 bases from V and 1 base from J, with 9 bases between. Germline CDR1 reads MNHEY; CDR2 reads SVGAGI. The CDR3 loop spans 13 amino acids. DNA of the CDR3: TGTGCCAGCAGATTCAACCCGAACACTGAAGCTTTCTTT. Encoded protein: CASRFNPNTEAFF.

This chain joins TRBV5-4 and TRBJ2-2; possibly TRBD2 for D (5 bases). V was cut by 4 bases and J by 0 bases, with 10 bases left in between. The CDR3 runs to 15 residues. Germline V gene data show CDR1 as SGHNT and CDR2 as YYREEE (reference sequence). The CDR3 protein is CASSPRRANTGELFF. In DNA, the CDR3 is TGTGCCAGCAGCCCGAGGCGGGCGAACACCGGGGAGCTGTTTTTT.

This chain links TRBV2 with TRBJ1-2; 9 bases align to TRBD1. Trimming at V came to 7 bases and at J to 9 bases, leaving 9 bases not matched to a gene. CDR3 size: 13 residues. Germline loops: CDR1 SNHLY, CDR2 FYNNEI. The CDR3 region has the DNA TGTGCCAGCACCTTCGGACAGGGGAATAGCTACACCTTC. Residues: CASTFGQGNSYTF.

The V gene is TRBV14, the J gene TRBJ2-1; 9 bases map to TRBD2. The CDR3 is 16 residues long. Germline V lookup: CDR1 SGHDN, CDR2 FVKESK. Trimming removed 0 bases from V and 8 bases from J; junction bases left unmatched: 8. CDR3 loop: CASSQDRVGGGDEQFF. The CDR3 DNA reads TGTGCCAGCAGCCAAGATAGGGTTGGCGGGGGGGATGAGCAGTTCTTC. Using reference TRBV14 and TRBJ2-1 for the parts outside the CDR3, the full variable domain is EAGVTQFPSHSVIEKGQTVTLRCDPISGHDNLYWYRRVMGKEIKFLLHFVKESKQDESGMPNNRFLAERTGGTYSTLKVQPAELEDSGVYFCASSQDRVGGGDEQFFGPGTRLTVL.

V usage is TRBV3-1 (or the pseudogene TRBV3-2) and J usage is TRBJ2-3, with 9 bases aligning to TRBD2. The ends lost 4 bases at V and 5 bases at J; junction bases unmatched: 13. The CDR3 extends over 17 amino acids. Per the germline V gene, CDR1 is LGHDT and CDR2 is YNNKEL (reference sequence). DNA of the CDR3: TGTGCCAGCAGCCGAACCACTAGCGGGCCCGGTGAAGATACGCAGTATTTT. Protein product: CASSRTTSGPGEDTQYF.

The chain carries TRBV2 and TRBJ1-1; no reliable D call. The CDR3 is 13 amino acids. Trimming removed 0 bases at V and 2 bases at J, with 4 bases between. Germline V CDR1 and CDR2: SNHLY, FYNNEI. CDR3 DNA: TGTGCCAGCAGTGAAGCGAGAAACACTGAAGCTTTCTTT. The encoded protein is CASSEARNTEAFF.

The chain combines TRBV4-3 with TRBJ2-7; D unclear. The CDR3 extends over 15 amino acids. Trimming left V 0 bases short and J 2 bases short, with 11 bases between. Looked up from germline, CDR1 is LGHNA and CDR2 is YSLEER. The CDR3 nucleotides are TGCGCCAGCAGCCAAGATCTCGCTCTCACCTACGAGCAGTACTTC. Encoded protein: CASSQDLALTYEQYF.

This clone was counted a few times. This chain joins TRBV19 and TRBJ2-1, with no clear D. Germline V lookup: CDR1 LNHDA, CDR2 SQIVND (reference sequence). The CDR3 sequence is 15 residues long. Trimming left V 8 bases short and J 2 bases short, with 16 bases between. CDR3 amino acids: CASSHVVGAYNEQFF. The CDR3 DNA is TGTGCCAGTTCCCACGTCGTAGGCGCCTACAATGAGCAGTTCTTC.

The chain carries TRBV5-1 and TRBJ1-2; D perhaps matches TRBD1 (6 bases). The CDR3 totals 15 residues. The V end was cut by 4 bases, the J end by 3 bases, with 16 bases between. Germline V lookup: CDR1 SGHRS, CDR2 YFSETQ. The chain's CDR3 is CASSVDSGGYYGYTF. For the CDR3, the DNA is TGCGCCAGCAGCGTGGACAGCGGGGGATACTATGGCTACACCTTC.

V gene TRBV5-1 combines with J gene TRBJ2-5; no clear D gene. V dropped 6 bases and J dropped 4 bases, with 10 bases sitting between them. The CDR3 has 12 residues. Germline values: CDR1 SGHRS, CDR2 YFSETQ. For the CDR3, the DNA is TGCGCCAGCACGGCAGAGAGAGAGACCCAGTACTTC. Translation gives CASTAERETQYF. Looking up the rest from reference TRBV5-1 and TRBJ2-5 gives the full variable domain: KAGVTQTPRYLIKTRGQQVTLSCSPISGHRSVSWYQQTPGQGLQFLFEYFSETQRNKGNFPGRFSGRQFSNSRSEMNVSTLELGDSALYLCASTAERETQYFGPGTRLLVL.

The chain links TRBV6-1 to TRBJ1-5; D gene ambiguous. The CDR3 runs to 13 residues. V shed 0 bases and J shed 12 bases, with 12 bases lying between them. Germline V CDR1 and CDR2: MNHNS, SASEGT. The CDR3 sequence: CASSEAFGQVQHF. In DNA, the CDR3 is TGTGCCAGCAGTGAAGCGTTTGGGCAGGTCCAGCATTTT.

The gene calls are TRBV9 and TRBJ2-3, with 10 bases matching TRBD1. The junction had 2 bases not matched to a gene; V was cut back by 2 bases and J by 5 bases. The CDR3 has 14 amino acids. Per germline, CDR1 SGDLS and CDR2 YYNGEE. The CDR3 reads CASSVGQGGDTQYF. The CDR3 bases are TGTGCCAGCAGCGTTGGACAGGGGGGAGATACGCAGTATTTT.

The chain couples TRBV15 to TRBJ2-1; the D gene is possibly TRBD2 (5 bases). The CDR3 contains 16 residues. The germline CDR1 and CDR2 sequences are LNHNV and YYDKDF (reference sequence). V was pared by 3 bases and J by 2 bases, with 14 bases between. The CDR3 loop is CATSRGSSVTYNEQFF. CDR3 DNA: TGTGCCACCAGCAGGGGGAGTAGCGTCACCTACAATGAGCAGTTCTTC.

This clone has just one count. The chain is built from TRBV6-5 and TRBJ1-1; tentatively, D is TRBD1 (6 bases). CDR3 length: 12 residues. Germline V gene lookup returns CDR1 MNHEY and CDR2 SVGAGI. Trimming removed 6 bases at V and 6 bases at J, with 11 bases between. The CDR3, as DNA: TGTGCCAGCAGCTCGACAGGCTCTGAAGCTTTCTTT. Translating it yields CASSSTGSEAFF.